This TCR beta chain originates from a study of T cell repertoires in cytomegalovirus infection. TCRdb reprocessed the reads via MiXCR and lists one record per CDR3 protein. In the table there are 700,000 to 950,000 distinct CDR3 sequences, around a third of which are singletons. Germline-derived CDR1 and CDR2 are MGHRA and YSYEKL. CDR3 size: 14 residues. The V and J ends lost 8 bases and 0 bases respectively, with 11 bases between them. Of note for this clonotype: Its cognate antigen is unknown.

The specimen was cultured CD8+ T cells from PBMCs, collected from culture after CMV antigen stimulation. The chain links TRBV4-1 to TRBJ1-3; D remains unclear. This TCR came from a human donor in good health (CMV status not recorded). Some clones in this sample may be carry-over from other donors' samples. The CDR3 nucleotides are TGCGCCAGCTCACAATGGGGCTCTGGAAACACCATATATTTT. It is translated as CASSQWGSGNTIYF.